This T cell receptor beta chain was captured by sequencing in a study of identical twins. The study, taken as a whole, reports: Cord blood beta clonotypes that were abundant carried fewer insertions, and memory repertoires showed no such trend. Modeled out-of-frame TCR alpha sharing in monozygotic twins fell below observed levels.

The junction had 3 bases not matched to a gene; V was cut back by 3 bases and J by 1 base. From germline, CDR1 is SGHRS and CDR2 YFSETQ. This CDR3 comprises 16 residues. This clonotype was seen at least ten times. No antigen is known for it. TCRdb analysed the 5' RACE reads with MiXCR anew, one entry per CDR3 protein. This sample has approximately 260,000 distinct CDR3 sequences, with about 8.3% found just once. This sample was shared with a second study, whose subject was yellow fever vaccine responses in identical twins. That report notes: After vaccination, twins' T cell response reportedly seemed partly convergent, partly personalized.

The source is a woman younger than 35 in good health. V and J are TRBV5-1 and TRBJ2-2; 10 bases are a match to TRBD1. The sample taken for sequencing was CD8+ T cells sorted from blood. The CDR3 DNA reads TGCGCCAGCAGCTCCTGGACAGGGGGGAACACCGGGGAGCTGTTTTTT. It is translated as CASSSWTGGNTGELFF.